The rows below give T cell receptor beta chains drawn from one sample of a study of blood T cell repertoires in COVID-19. The table came from immunoSEQ multiplex PCR; TCRdb's copy has only in-frame clones and leaves some out. The sample has 350,000 to 500,000 clones; 88% are singletons. Sequenced sample: PBMCs or T cells enriched from blood (not recorded which). All receptors derive from a woman between 18 and 29 years old who had been exposed to COVID-19. Each CDR3 is given without its conserved first and last residue. Fields, in order: V gene, CDR3 protein.

TRBV18 | ASSPGADMEQF
TRBV7-2 | ASSQQQGSNQPQH
TRBV28 | ASTIGGGNQPQH
TRBV2 | AGRELGKDTQY
TRBV18 | ASSFRQGLGEQF
TRBV28 | ASSFPQGTNSPLH
TRBV19 | ASRPTSGGANPYNEQF
TRBV11-2 | ASSLTGGLEAF
TRBV14 | ASSRSYEQY
TRBV9 | ASSWLGSQNTEAF
TRBV11-2 | ASSLIGTNFYNEQF
TRBV18 | ASSPISPGNPKNIQY
TRBV4-1 | ASSQDGQLRRGTNEKLF
TRBV7-2 | ASSLGGMGGRGYNEQF
TRBV4-3 | ASSQSYDSRMTEAF
TRBV28 | ASLRDRGLFQPQH
TRBV24-1 | ATSDSTPGVNTEAF
TRBV7-9 | ASSTLLAGGETQY
TRBV4-2 | ASSQAIGSGTDREQY
TRBV19 | ASSIQRGVSYEQY
TRBV6-5 | ASSPSRTVNNEQF
TRBV29-1 | SVTGTGNTIY
TRBV5-1 | ASKEQDTQY